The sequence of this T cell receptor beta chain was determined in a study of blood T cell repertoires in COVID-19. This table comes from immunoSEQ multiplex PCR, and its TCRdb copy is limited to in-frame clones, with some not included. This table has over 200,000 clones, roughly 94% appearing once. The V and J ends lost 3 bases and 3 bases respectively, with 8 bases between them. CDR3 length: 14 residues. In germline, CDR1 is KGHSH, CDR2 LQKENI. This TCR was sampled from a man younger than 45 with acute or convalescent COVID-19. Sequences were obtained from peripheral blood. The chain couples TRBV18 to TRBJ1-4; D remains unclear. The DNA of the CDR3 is TGTGCCAGCTCACCTTACAGCTCTAATGAAAAACTGTTTTTT. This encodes CASSPYSSNEKLFF. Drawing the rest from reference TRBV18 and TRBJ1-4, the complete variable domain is NAGVMQNPRHLVRRRGQEARLRCSPMKGHSHVYWYRQLPEEGLKFMVYLQKENIIDESGMPKERFSAEFPKEGPSILRIQQVVRGDSAAYFCASSPYSSNEKLFFGSGTQLSVL.